This T cell receptor (beta chain) derives from a study of control samples from healthy donors and cancer patients (dated by TCRdb to 2020 to 2022). Regarding this clone: What this receptor recognizes is not known. No much larger clonotype is one base removed from it; base qualities were not supplied.

The CDR3 measures 14 amino acids from cysteine to phenylalanine. Solely the CDR3 DNA is kept, with 42 bases framed from the first base. CDR1 and CDR2 (LNHDA, SQIVND) derive from the germline V gene (reference sequence). Deletion took 4 bases off V and 5 bases off J, with a span of 12 bases between the germline ends. Receptors were amplified or captured by the immunoSEQ multiplex PCR assay. In its TCRdb copy, this immuneACCESS table keeps in-frame sequences only and misses some clones. Where compared with another copy, unresolved V genes explain less than half of these, and the others have no known cause. Present in this sample are roughly 79,000 clones, over 65% of which were seen just once. Approximately 16% of the sample comes from the top ten.

The chain is made from TRBV19 and TRBJ2-1; no D segment can be confidently identified. The origin of this receptor is a man aged 45-60 years in good health. Sequenced material: blood. The nucleotides read TGTGCCAGTAGTACCGTAGAGCCCAACAATGAGCAGTTCTTC. It specifies CASSTVEPNNEQFF.